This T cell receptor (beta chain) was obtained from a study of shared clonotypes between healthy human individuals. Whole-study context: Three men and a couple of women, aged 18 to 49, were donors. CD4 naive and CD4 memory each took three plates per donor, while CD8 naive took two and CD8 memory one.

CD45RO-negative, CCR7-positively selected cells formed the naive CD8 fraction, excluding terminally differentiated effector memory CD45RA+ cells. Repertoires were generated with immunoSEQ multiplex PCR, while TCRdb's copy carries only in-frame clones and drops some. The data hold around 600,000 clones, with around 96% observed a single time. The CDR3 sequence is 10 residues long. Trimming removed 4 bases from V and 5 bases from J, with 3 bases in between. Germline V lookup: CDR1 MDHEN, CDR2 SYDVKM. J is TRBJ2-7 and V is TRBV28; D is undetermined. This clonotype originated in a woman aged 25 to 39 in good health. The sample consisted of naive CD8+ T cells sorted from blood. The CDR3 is CASSSNEQYF. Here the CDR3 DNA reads TGTGCCAGCAGTTCAAACGAGCAGTACTTC.